Here is one TCR beta chain with its context. This CDR3 region has 14 residues. V lost 1 base, J lost 5 bases, and 8 bases lay in between. The germline V gene encodes CDR1 SGHDN and CDR2 FVKESK. Generated by immunoSEQ multiplex PCR, the TCRdb table keeps only in-frame clones and is missing some. The sample carries under 2,000,000 clones, about 95% recorded once. Only CD45RO-negative cells positively selected for CCR7 counted as naive CD8 cells, so terminally differentiated effector memory CD45RA+ cells were excluded. These data come from a study of shared clonotypes between healthy human individuals. The sequencing input was naive CD8+ T cells sorted from blood. J is TRBJ2-2 and V is TRBV14; D is undetermined. The sequence derives from a man between 18 and 29 years old in good health. CDR3 coding DNA: TGTGCCAGCAGCCAAGCTAGACGGACCGGGGAGCTGTTTTTT. Amino acids: CASSQARRTGELFF.